The present TCR beta chain was sequenced within a study of blood T cell repertoires in COVID-19. The CDR3 is made up of 12 amino acids. Per germline, CDR1 MDHEN and CDR2 SYDVKM. V dropped 5 bases and J dropped 6 bases, with 10 bases sitting between them. Profiled with immunoSEQ multiplex PCR; TCRdb holds only in-frame clones, not every one. In the table there are approximately 110,000 clones, 85% of which are singletons. This TCR derives from a human donor in a cohort sampled during active COVID-19. V usage is TRBV28 and J usage is TRBJ1-1, with no clear D. Sequenced sample: peripheral blood. CDR3 nucleotides: TGTGCCAGCAGTCCTTACTACGCTGAAGCTTTCTTT. Protein product: CASSPYYAEAFF.